This TCR beta chain was retrieved from a study of blood T cell repertoires in COVID-19. Study details: T cells, B-cell-depleted T cells, or PBMCs provided the cDNA or gDNA that served as material.

Trimming removed 5 bases from V and 8 bases from J; junction bases left unmatched: 4. Germline V gene sequence: CDR1 SGHTA, CDR2 FQGNSA. The CDR3 length is 12 residues. The protocol was immunoSEQ multiplex PCR, while the TCRdb copy is restricted to in-frame clones and leaves out a portion. The data hold approximately 280,000 clones, with about 90% observed a single time. The chain uses TRBV7-2 and TRBJ2-3; 7 nucleotides align to TRBD2. Sequencing input: PBMCs or T cells enriched from blood (not recorded which). This clonotype was sampled from a woman aged 60 to 75 who had recovered from COVID-19. The DNA for the CDR3 is TGTGCCAGCAGCGGGCCGGGGGGTACGCAGTATTTT. Translated: CASSGPGGTQYF.